This T cell receptor (beta chain) emerged from a study of shared clonotypes between healthy human individuals. Study conclusions and caveats: Represented genetic and exposure-history diversity was restricted by having few donors.

For this clone: What it binds is not known.

Germline assignment: CDR1 LNHDA and CDR2 SQIVND (reference sequence). The CDR3 is 16 residues long. Trimming stripped 0 bases from V and 0 bases from J, with 9 bases between. The sequencing of unsorted PBMC DNA took place on ten immunoSEQ deep assay plates. Measured with immunoSEQ multiplex PCR; TCRdb has only the in-frame clones, and not every one. The profile shows nearly 500,000 clones, 75% to 85% of them singletons. The unsorted samples took tens of millions of PBMCs to get genomic DNA. The sample consisted of PBMCs. The TCR comes from a woman between 40 and 50 years old in good health. Some clones in this sample may be carry-over from other donors' samples. V is TRBV19 and J is TRBJ1-5; unclear D gene. The CDR3 loop is CASSIEGISSNQPQHF. CDR3 nucleotide sequence: TGTGCCAGTAGTATAGAGGGGATTTCTAGCAATCAGCCCCAGCATTTT.